This passage covers 26 T cell receptor beta chains from one sample sequenced in a study of PD-1 blockade in classical Hodgkin lymphoma. Data came from immunoSEQ multiplex PCR; TCRdb stores just in-frame clones and leaves some out. The data show approximately 49,000 clones, with roughly three quarters seen just once and roughly a fifth held by the top ten. Time point given: cycle 4 day 1 (C4D1), after less than 7 weeks of nivolumab. Every patient relapsed after autologous stem cell transplantation, and brentuximab vedotin exposure varied. The material was peripheral blood mononuclear cells (PBMCs), obtained before the fourth cycle of nivolumab. These receptors originate from a human donor with classical Hodgkin lymphoma.

This chain connects TRBV27 to TRBJ2-1; D possibly corresponds to TRBD1 (5 bases). V lost 6 bases and J lost 6, with 12 bases in between. CDR1 and CDR2 from the germline V gene are MNHEY and SMNVEV (reference sequence). The CDR3 runs to 13 residues. CDR3 nucleotide sequence: TGTGCCAGCAGACCTGACAGTTCCAATGAGCAGTTCTTC. Protein sequence: CASRPDSSNEQFF.

J is TRBJ2-7 and V is TRBV13, with 10 bases that match TRBD2. The CDR3 is 14 amino acids. J gave up 6 bases and V 3 bases, and 5 bases lay outside the gene matches. Germline lookup yields CDR1 PRHDT and CDR2 FYEKMQ (reference sequence). The chain's CDR3 is CASSLSGRVSEQYF. In DNA, the CDR3 is TGTGCCAGCAGCTTGAGCGGGAGGGTGAGCGAGCAGTACTTC.

The DNA of the CDR3 is TGTGCCAGCAGCCAAGCTATGGGAGAAGCTTTCTTT. It translates to CASSQAMGEAFF. The gene calls are TRBV4-2 and TRBJ1-1; D is uncertain. Germline loops: CDR1 LGHNA, CDR2 YNFKEQ. CDR3 length: 12 amino acids. The V end was cut by 1 base, the J end by 8 bases, with 8 bases between.

The chain combines TRBV9 with TRBJ2-2, with TRBD1 matching over 9 bases. The CDR3 loop spans 14 amino acids. Unmatched junction bases numbered 7, after V lost 4 bases and J lost 9 bases. Germline V gene sequence: CDR1 SGDLS, CDR2 YYNGEE. DNA for the CDR3: TGTGCCAGCAGCCCAGGACAGGGGAAGTGGGAGCTGTTTTTT. It is translated as CASSPGQGKWELFF.

The chain has TRBV10-3 and TRBJ1-1; TRBD1 matches 7 bases. The germline CDR1 and CDR2 sequences are ENHRY and SYGVKD. The CDR3 is made up of 15 amino acids. The junction had 6 bases not matched to a gene; V was cut back by 1 base and J by 4 bases. CDR3 residues: CAISEWDSVPTEAFF. CDR3 in DNA: TGTGCCATCAGTGAGTGGGACAGTGTGCCCACTGAAGCTTTCTTT.

The chain is built from TRBV27 and TRBJ1-2; D may be TRBD1 (5 bases). The CDR3 is 17 residues long. V shed 2 bases and J shed 3 bases, with 19 bases lying between them. The germline V gene has CDR1 MNHEY and CDR2 SMNVEV (reference sequence). CDR3 region: CASSLQPDRRYDYGYTF. The CDR3 DNA reads TGTGCCAGCAGTTTACAACCCGACAGACGATATGACTATGGCTACACCTTC.

The chain joins TRBV5-6 to TRBJ1-5; TRBD1 might be the D (5 bases). The CDR3 is 14 residues long. Trimming pared 3 bases from V and 5 bases from J, leaving 12 bases between. Looked up from germline, CDR1 is SGHDT and CDR2 is YYEEEE. CDR3 residues: CASSSDSLHQPQHF. Written as DNA, the CDR3 is TGTGCCAGCAGCTCTGACAGCCTTCATCAGCCCCAGCATTTT.

The chain carries TRBV7-3 and TRBJ2-3; 7 bases are shared with TRBD1. The V gene's germline CDR1 is SGHTA and CDR2 FQGTGA. CDR3 length: 15 residues. V trimming: 1 base; J trimming: 2 bases; junction bases outside the gene matches: 3. CDR3 DNA sequence: TGTGCCAGCAGCTTAATGGGACAGAACACAGATACGCAGTATTTT. Translated: CASSLMGQNTDTQYF.

The CDR3 coding sequence is TGTGCCAGCAGCTTAGAAGAAGCAGGGTACTACGAGCAGTACTTC. This sequence encodes CASSLEEAGYYEQYF. The J gene is TRBJ2-7, the V gene TRBV11-3, with TRBD1 as a possible D gene (5 bases). Germline V gene lookup returns CDR1 SGHNT and CDR2 YENEEA. This CDR3 is 15 amino acids long. V was cut by 0 bases and J by 3 bases, with 12 bases left in between.

In its sample, this clone was seen a few times. The chain employs TRBV7-2 and TRBJ1-5; D gene unclear. CDR1 SGHTA and CDR2 FQGNSA come from the germline V gene. This CDR3 region has 14 residues. With 1 base removed from V and 5 bases from J, the gap between germline ends came to 9 bases. DNA of the CDR3: TGTGCCAGCAGCTTAGTTTGGCCTGATCAGCCCCAGCATTTT. This codes for CASSLVWPDQPQHF.

The CDR3 region has the DNA TGTGCCAGCTATCCGGGGTCGTCCTACAATGAGCAGTTCTTC. Protein product: CASYPGSSYNEQFF. The rearrangement links TRBV28 to TRBJ2-1; D possibly corresponds to TRBD2 (5 bases). The V end was cut by 8 bases, the J end by 1 base, with 12 bases between. CDR3 size: 14 residues. Germline CDR1 MDHEN, CDR2 SYDVKM.

CDR3 residues: CASSLGQGAGETQYF. The CDR3 DNA reads as TGCGCCAGCAGCTTGGGACAGGGGGCAGGAGAGACCCAGTACTTC. The V gene is TRBV5-1, the J gene TRBJ2-5, with 10 bases fitting TRBD1. CDR1 and CDR2 (germline): SGHRS, YFSETQ. The CDR3 extends over 15 amino acids. The trim removed 0 bases at V and 4 bases at J, leaving 3 bases unmatched.

V is TRBV6-1 and J is TRBJ1-3; 7 bases map to TRBD1. Per the germline V gene, CDR1 is MNHNS and CDR2 is SASEGT. CDR3 length: 14 amino acids. Trimming at V came to 6 bases and at J to 4 bases, leaving 6 bases not matched to a gene. The CDR3 DNA is TGTGCCAGCAGCCTCGACAGGGTAGGAAACACCATATATTTT. It specifies CASSLDRVGNTIYF.

V gene TRBV2 combines with J gene TRBJ1-1; perhaps TRBD1 as D (6 bases). Per the germline V gene, CDR1 is SNHLY and CDR2 is FYNNEI. V lost 5 bases to trimming and J lost 7 bases, with 11 bases between them. The CDR3 is 12 residues long. This CDR3 reads CASSQDSLEAFF. The CDR3 coding sequence is TGTGCCAGCAGTCAGGACAGTCTTGAAGCTTTCTTT.

The gene calls are TRBV4-3 and TRBJ2-7, with 7 bases matching TRBD2. Germline V gene sequence: CDR1 LGHNA, CDR2 YSLEER. This CDR3 has 15 residues. The trim removed 1 base at V and 0 bases at J, leaving 3 bases unmatched. The CDR3 region has the DNA TGCGCCAGCAGCCAAGTCGGGGGGAGCTCCTACGAGCAGTACTTC. It codes for CASSQVGGSSYEQYF.

CDR3 amino acids: CASTRNTEAFF. The CDR3 DNA reads as TGTGCCAGTACCAGGAACACTGAAGCTTTCTTT. The chain is built from TRBV19 and TRBJ1-1; D not resolved. Germline V gene lookup returns CDR1 LNHDA and CDR2 SQIVND (reference sequence). Between the trimmed V and J ends, which lost 7 bases and 1 base, there was a span of 4 bases. The length of the CDR3 is 11 residues. Looking up the rest from reference TRBV19 and TRBJ1-1 gives the full variable domain: DGGITQSPKYLFRKEGQNVTLSCEQNLNHDAMYWYRQDPGQGLRLIYYSQIVNDFQKGDIAEGYSVSREKKESFPLTVTSAQKNPTAFYLCASTRNTEAFFGQGTRLTVV.

Turning to this clone: Other DNA sequences within the sample encode an identical CDR3. The genes are TRBV5-1 and TRBJ1-1, with D possibly TRBD1 on 5 matching bases. CDR1 and CDR2 (germline): SGHRS, YFSETQ. V was trimmed by 2 bases and J by 1 base, leaving 6 bases between them. CDR3 length: 13 amino acids. This chain's CDR3 is CASSFGQNTEAFF. The CDR3, as DNA: TGCGCCAGCAGCTTTGGACAGAACACTGAAGCTTTCTTT. The variable domain in full, with the rest retrieved from reference TRBV5-1 and TRBJ1-1, is KAGVTQTPRYLIKTRGQQVTLSCSPISGHRSVSWYQQTPGQGLQFLFEYFSETQRNKGNFPGRFSGRQFSNSRSEMNVSTLELGDSALYLCASSFGQNTEAFFGQGTRLTVV.

The rearrangement links TRBV28 to TRBJ2-3, with 7 bases that match TRBD1. V dropped 5 bases and J dropped 0; count of bases not matched to a gene: 20. The CDR3 extends over 20 amino acids. The germline V gene encodes CDR1 MDHEN and CDR2 SYDVKM. The CDR3 coding sequence is TGTGCCAGCAGTCCTCAATTGGGGAACCGGGACAGCCAAAGCACAGATACGCAGTATTTT. This translates into CASSPQLGNRDSQSTDTQYF.

The chain carries TRBV27 and TRBJ1-2; 10 bases match TRBD1. The CDR3 loop spans 15 amino acids. Looked up from germline, CDR1 is MNHEY and CDR2 is SMNVEV (reference sequence). J gave up 2 bases and V 7 bases, and 7 bases lay outside the gene matches. The CDR3 DNA reads TGTGCCAGCACCAGTGCGGGACAGGGGAACTATGGCTACACCTTC. Amino acids: CASTSAGQGNYGYTF.

The rearrangement joins TRBV6-6 to TRBJ2-1; 9 bases map to TRBD2. The CDR3 runs 15 residues. The germline CDR1 and CDR2 sequences are MNHNY and SVGAGI (reference sequence). Trimming took 5 bases from V and 5 from J; bases not matched to a gene: 7. CDR3 region: CASSTRTSENNEQFF. CDR3 DNA: TGTGCCAGCAGTACGAGGACTAGCGAAAACAATGAGCAGTTCTTC.

The gene calls are TRBV15 and TRBJ1-1, with 7 bases fitting TRBD1. The V gene's germline CDR1 is LNHNV and CDR2 YYDKDF (reference sequence). V shed 3 bases, J shed 5 bases, and the junction held 6 bases outside the gene matches. The CDR3 totals 14 residues. The CDR3 reads CATSRGQLETEAFF. The CDR3 nucleotides are TGTGCCACCAGCAGGGGACAGTTGGAAACTGAAGCTTTCTTT.

This rearrangement joins TRBV7-9 to TRBJ1-5; TRBD1 matches at 9 bases. The ends lost 0 bases at V and 3 bases at J; junction bases unmatched: 3. The CDR3 covers 16 residues. Germline CDR1 is SEHNR and CDR2 is FQNEAQ (reference sequence). CDR3 in amino acids: CASSLAGQGDNQPQHF. The CDR3 bases are TGTGCCAGCAGCTTAGCGGGACAGGGCGACAATCAGCCCCAGCATTTT.

The chain links TRBV4-1 to TRBJ2-7; 11 nucleotides agree with TRBD1. V lost 2 bases to trimming and J lost 5 bases; unmatched junction nucleotides: 5. The CDR3 has 15 residues. Germline CDR1 MGHRA, CDR2 YSYEKL. CDR3 coding DNA: TGCGCCAGCAGCCAACCGGGACAGGGGGGCCACGAGCAGTACTTC. Protein product: CASSQPGQGGHEQYF.

The chain is built from TRBV5-6 and TRBJ2-5, with D hard to call. The CDR3 has 13 residues. The germline CDR1 and CDR2 sequences are SGHDT and YYEEEE. Between the trimmed V and J ends, which lost 1 base and 4 bases, there was a span of 8 bases. The CDR3: CASSLSEPETQYF. CDR3 nucleotides: TGTGCCAGCAGCTTGTCTGAGCCAGAGACCCAGTACTTC. Full variable domain (rest looked up from reference TRBV5-6 and TRBJ2-5): DAGVTQSPTHLIKTRGQQVTLRCSPKSGHDTVSWYQQALGQGPQFIFQYYEEEERQRGNFPDRFSGHQFPNYSSELNVNALLLGDSALYLCASSLSEPETQYFGPGTRLLVL.

The CDR3 is CASSSGTGVETQYF. CDR3 nucleotide sequence: TGTGCCAGCAGCTCCGGGACAGGGGTGGAGACCCAGTACTTC. The chain links TRBV7-3 to TRBJ2-5; 10 bases map to TRBD1. With 4 bases clipped from V and 5 bases from J, the junction kept 4 bases outside the gene matches. The CDR3 runs 14 residues. Germline lookup yields CDR1 SGHTA and CDR2 FQGTGA.

As for this clone: A junction boundary mismatches the germline segment, possibly from a read error. This sequence joins TRBV7-2 and TRBJ2-7; 15 bases line up with TRBD2. The CDR3 totals 13 residues. The germline V gene encodes CDR1 SGHTA and CDR2 FQGNSA. The CDR3 DNA follows: TGTGCCAGCAGCCACGGACTAGCGGGGGGGCCAAACTTC. Encoded protein: CASSHGLAGGPNF.